This note documents a single T cell receptor (beta chain) sequence. Original methodology: Reference gene primer amplification gave estimated nucleated cell counts. Using immunoSEQ multiplex PCR, the repertoire was profiled, and TCRdb retains in-frame clones only, with some absent. V and J calls and clone size are copied from that table; D and trimming were computed from the DNA. This table holds around 150,000 clones, around 80% found once. The sample belongs to a study of blood T cell repertoires in COVID-19. About the study: Spain, Italy and the United States supplied samples that represented acute and convalescent COVID-19. T cells, B-cell-depleted T cells, or PBMCs provided the cDNA or gDNA that served as material.

The sample comprised peripheral blood. This TCR derives from an elderly woman with acute or convalescent COVID-19.

CDR3 bases: TGTGCCAGTAGTATTTCTGGGAGGGTCTATGAAAAACTGTTTTTT. This gives the protein CASSISGRVYEKLFF. The V call is TRBV19, the J call TRBJ1-4; D not certain. The V and J ends lost 3 bases and 6 bases respectively, with 14 bases between them. The CDR3 is made up of 15 amino acids. Germline V gene lookup returns CDR1 LNHDA and CDR2 SQIVND (reference sequence).